These 8 T cell receptor beta chains came from one sample sequenced in a study of T cell responses to AZD1222 COVID-19 vaccine. TCRdb's table, derived via immunoSEQ multiplex PCR, lists solely in-frame clones and lacks some. The data contain roughly 53,000 clones, approximately 84% of them seen just once; the ten biggest clones take up roughly a quarter. Sequences were derived from peripheral blood, sampled on day 0 of AZD1222 vaccination. The receptors were gathered from an adult in good health.

This chain links TRBV4-1 with TRBJ2-3; 7 positions match TRBD1. CDR1 is MGHRA, CDR2 YSYEKL, per germline. The CDR3 runs 16 residues. Trimming took 3 bases from V and 0 from J; bases not matched to a gene: 6. The CDR3 sequence is CASSQKGQPSTDTQYF. CDR3 nucleotides: TGCGCCAGCAGCCAGAAGGGACAGCCGAGCACAGATACGCAGTATTTT.

The chain is built from TRBV18 and TRBJ2-3, with D perhaps TRBD1 or TRBD2 (6 bases each). The length of the CDR3 is 16 residues. V lost 6 bases to trimming and J lost 1 base, with 17 bases between them. From germline, CDR1 is KGHSH and CDR2 LQKENI. This CDR3 is CASSLGGSWGTDTQYF. The CDR3 nucleotides are TGTGCCAGCTCCCTCGGGGGCAGTTGGGGCACAGATACGCAGTATTTT.

The chain carries TRBV18 and TRBJ1-1; D is unresolved. CDR1 is KGHSH and CDR2 is LQKENI in the germline V gene. The CDR3 is 15 amino acids. Trimming shortened V by 2 bases and J by 1 base, and 11 bases separated the two germline ends. The CDR3 DNA reads TGTGCCAGCTCACCAGAAAGGGTGAGGAACACTGAAGCTTTCTTT. Protein sequence: CASSPERVRNTEAFF.

J is TRBJ1-5 and V is TRBV2; D is unclear. The CDR3 extends over 12 amino acids. The V gene lost 2 bases and the J gene lost 6 bases, with 5 bases spanning the gap. In germline, CDR1 is SNHLY, CDR2 FYNNEI. The CDR3 bases are TGTGCCAGCAGTGAAAGCGTTCAGCCCCAGCATTTT. This translates into CASSESVQPQHF.

This clone was seen once. This chain joins TRBV27 and TRBJ1-5, with D unclear. The CDR3 loop spans 12 amino acids. Germline lookup yields CDR1 MNHEY and CDR2 SMNVEV (reference sequence). V was clipped by 2 bases and J by 6 bases, with 5 bases between them. The CDR3 nucleotides are TGTGCCAGCAGTTTAAGAGGTCAGCCCCAGCATTTT. It codes for CASSLRGQPQHF.

J is TRBJ2-1 and V is TRBV3-1 (or the pseudogene TRBV3-2); D gene unclear. This CDR3 is 15 amino acids long. Germline V gene data show CDR1 as LGHDT and CDR2 as YNNKEL (reference sequence). V shed 9 bases and J shed 8 bases, with 23 bases lying between them. The CDR3 nucleotides are TGTGCCAGTAAACGTGGGGTGGATTACGGAGATGAGCAGTTCTTC. Residues: CASKRGVDYGDEQFF.

The V call is TRBV29-1, the J call TRBJ1-2; 10 nucleotides agree with TRBD1. V shed 5 bases, J shed 4 bases, and the junction held 7 bases outside the gene matches. The V gene's germline CDR1 is SQVTM and CDR2 ANQGSEA. This CDR3 has 14 residues. Here the CDR3 DNA reads TGCAGCGTTTCCGTGACAGGGGGCACCTATGGCTACACCTTC. Translation gives CSVSVTGGTYGYTF.

This clone was recorded only once. The CDR3 here is CASSWGGQETQYF. CDR3 nucleotide sequence: TGTGCCAGCAGTTGGGGGGGGCAGGAGACCCAGTACTTC. The chain joins TRBV12-3 or TRBV12-4 to TRBJ2-5; weak D call: TRBD2 (7 bases). CDR3 length equals 13 residues. The V and J ends lost 4 bases and 5 bases respectively, with 11 bases between them.